Listed below are T cell receptor beta chains from one sample, sequenced in a study of blood T cell repertoires in COVID-19. Method: immunoSEQ multiplex PCR; TCRdb's copy keeps in-frame clones and lacks some. The data show some 110,000 clones, approximately 85% seen once. Sequencing was carried out using peripheral blood. The receptor set was obtained from a man aged 50 to 60 with acute or convalescent COVID-19. CDR3s include the opening cysteine and the closing phenylalanine or tryptophan. The order of the fields is J gene, clone size, V gene, D gene, CDR3 DNA, CDR3 protein. D genes are given only for firm matches. Part of the rows lack a size; the others show once, few, many or a class for expanded clones.

J: TRBJ2-2
size: -
V: TRBV6-4
D: TRBD2
DNA: TGTGCCAGCAGTGACTCTAGCGGGGACACCGGGGAGCTGTTTTTT
CDR3: CASSDSSGDTGELFF

J: TRBJ2-7
size: -
V: TRBV5-1
D: TRBD1
DNA: TGCGCCAGCAGCGCGGGACAGGTGTCCAACGAGCAGTACTTC
CDR3: CASSAGQVSNEQYF

J: TRBJ1-2
size: -
V: TRBV19
D: TRBD1
DNA: TGTGCCAGTAGTGCAAAAGCAACAGGGGCTTATGGCTACACCTTC
CDR3: CASSAKATGAYGYTF

J: TRBJ2-7
size: once
V: TRBV11-3
D: -
DNA: TGTGCCAGCAGCTTAGAACTTACCTACGAGCAGTACTTC
CDR3: CASSLELTYEQYF

J: TRBJ2-7
size: -
V: TRBV7-9
D: TRBD1
DNA: TGTGCCAGCAGCTTAAGGCAGGGGGCAGATGCGGGCTACGAGCAGTACTTC
CDR3: CASSLRQGADAGYEQYF

J: TRBJ2-2
size: -
V: TRBV19
D: -
DNA: TGTGCCAGTAGTATAGATACAGGACGAGACACCGGGGAGCTGTTTTTT
CDR3: CASSIDTGRDTGELFF

J: TRBJ2-2
size: -
V: TRBV7-6
D: -
DNA: TGTGCCAGCAGCCTAAGGACAGGGAGGGACACCGGGGAGCTGTTTTTT
CDR3: CASSLRTGRDTGELFF

J: TRBJ1-3
size: few
V: TRBV28
D: TRBD1
DNA: TGTGCCAGCAGTTGGGACAGGACGAAACTCTCTGGAAACACCATATATTTT
CDR3: CASSWDRTKLSGNTIYF

J: TRBJ2-3
size: -
V: TRBV24-1
D: -
DNA: TGTGCCACCAGTGATTTCACCCAGGGGACCACAGATACGCAGTATTTT
CDR3: CATSDFTQGTTDTQYF

J: TRBJ2-4
size: -
V: TRBV6-4
D: -
DNA: TGTGCCAGCAGACACAGGGATCCCAAAAACATTCAGTACTTC
CDR3: CASRHRDPKNIQYF

J: TRBJ2-2
size: -
V: TRBV13
D: TRBD2
DNA: TGTGCCAGCAGCGATACTAGCGGGGCTGACACCGGGGAGCTGTTTTTT
CDR3: CASSDTSGADTGELFF

J: TRBJ1-2
size: -
V: TRBV19
D: TRBD1
DNA: TGTGCCAGTAGTCCATGGACAGGGCGGAATAACTATGGCTACACCTTC
CDR3: CASSPWTGRNNYGYTF

J: TRBJ2-2
size: -
V: TRBV7-8
D: -
DNA: TGTGCCAGCAGCTTAGCGTCGGTTACCGGGGAGCTGTTTTTT
CDR3: CASSLASVTGELFF

J: TRBJ2-6
size: -
V: TRBV10-1
D: TRBD1
DNA: TGCGCCAGCAGTCCATCGGACAGGGGTAATGGGGCCAACGTCCTGACTTTC
CDR3: CASSPSDRGNGANVLTF

J: TRBJ2-1
size: -
V: TRBV24-1
D: -
DNA: TGTGCCACCAGTGATTTTGCGACAGGGGGTAGCGGGGGACCCGGCTACAATGAGCAGTTCTTC
CDR3: CATSDFATGGSGGPGYNEQFF

J: TRBJ2-1
size: -
V: TRBV27
D: TRBD2
DNA: TGTGCCAGCAGTCCGATTCGGACTAGCGGGAGAAATGAGCAGTTCTTC
CDR3: CASSPIRTSGRNEQFF

J: TRBJ2-2
size: -
V: TRBV28
D: TRBD2
DNA: TGTGCCAGCAGTTTAGAGGCTAGCGGGATGAGCACCGGGGAGCTGTTTTTT
CDR3: CASSLEASGMSTGELFF

J: TRBJ1-2
size: -
V: TRBV5-1
D: -
DNA: TGCGCCAGCAGCCTAGGTTTATCCAGAGACTATGGCTACACCTTC
CDR3: CASSLGLSRDYGYTF

J: TRBJ2-6
size: -
V: TRBV27
D: -
DNA: TGTGCCAGCAGAAATTGGGACACCAGCTCTGGGGCCAACGTCCTGACTTTC
CDR3: CASRNWDTSSGANVLTF

J: TRBJ2-3
size: -
V: TRBV7-9
D: -
DNA: TGTGCCAGCAGGGCGCGGGTCCCTAGCACAGATACGCAGTATTTT
CDR3: CASRARVPSTDTQYF

J: TRBJ2-1
size: -
V: TRBV7-3
D: -
DNA: TGTGCCAGCAGCCTTCAACTAGTTGCTGAGCAGTTCTTC
CDR3: CASSLQLVAEQFF

J: TRBJ2-7
size: -
V: TRBV18
D: -
DNA: TGTGCCAGCCACAGGGCCAACTCCTACGAGCAGTACTTC
CDR3: CASHRANSYEQYF

J: TRBJ1-5
size: once
V: TRBV27
D: TRBD1
DNA: TGTGCCAGCAGCCGGAGACAGGGCCAAAATCAGCCCCAGCATTTT
CDR3: CASSRRQGQNQPQHF

J: TRBJ1-3
size: -
V: TRBV6-1
D: -
DNA: TGTGCCAGCAGTGATCCATCGGGCAGGACTAGAAACACCATATATTTT
CDR3: CASSDPSGRTRNTIYF

J: TRBJ1-6
size: -
V: TRBV9
D: TRBD1
DNA: TGTGCCAGCAGCGTAGATCTCGACAGGGTCAATTCACCCCTCCACTTT
CDR3: CASSVDLDRVNSPLHF